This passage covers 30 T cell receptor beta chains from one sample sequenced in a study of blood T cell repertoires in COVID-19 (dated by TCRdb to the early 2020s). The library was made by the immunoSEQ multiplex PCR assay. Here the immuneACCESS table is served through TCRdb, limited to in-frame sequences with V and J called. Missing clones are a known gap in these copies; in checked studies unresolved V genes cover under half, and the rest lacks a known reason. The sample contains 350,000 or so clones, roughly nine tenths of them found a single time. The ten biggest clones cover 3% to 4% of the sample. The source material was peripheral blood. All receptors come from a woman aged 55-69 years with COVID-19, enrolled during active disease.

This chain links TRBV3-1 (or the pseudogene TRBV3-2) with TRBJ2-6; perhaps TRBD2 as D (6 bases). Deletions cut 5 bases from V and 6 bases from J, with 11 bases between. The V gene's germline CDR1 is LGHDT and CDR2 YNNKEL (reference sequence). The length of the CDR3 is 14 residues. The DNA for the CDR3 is TGTGCCAGCAGCTATGGAGGGGCGGCCAACGTCCTGACTTTC. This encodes CASSYGGAANVLTF.

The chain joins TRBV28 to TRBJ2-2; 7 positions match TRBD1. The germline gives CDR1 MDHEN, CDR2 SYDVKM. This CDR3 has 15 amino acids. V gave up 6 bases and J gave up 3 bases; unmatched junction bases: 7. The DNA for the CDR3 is TGTGCCAGCAGCTCGGGACAGCGTTACACCGGGGAGCTGTTTTTT. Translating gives CASSSGQRYTGELFF.

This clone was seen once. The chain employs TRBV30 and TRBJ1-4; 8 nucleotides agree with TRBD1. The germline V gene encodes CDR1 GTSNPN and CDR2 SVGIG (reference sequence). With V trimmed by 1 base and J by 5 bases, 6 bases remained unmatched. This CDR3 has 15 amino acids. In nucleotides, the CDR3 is TGTGCCTGGAGTGCAGCCGGGACAGGCAATGAAAAACTGTTTTTT. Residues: CAWSAAGTGNEKLFF.

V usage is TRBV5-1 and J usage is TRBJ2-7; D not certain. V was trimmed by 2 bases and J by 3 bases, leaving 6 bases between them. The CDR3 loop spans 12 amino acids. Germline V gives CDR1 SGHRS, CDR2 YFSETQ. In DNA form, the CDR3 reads TGCGCCAGCAGCTTATTCGGCTACGAGCAGTACTTC. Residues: CASSLFGYEQYF. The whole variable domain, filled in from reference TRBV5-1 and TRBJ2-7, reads KAGVTQTPRYLIKTRGQQVTLSCSPISGHRSVSWYQQTPGQGLQFLFEYFSETQRNKGNFPGRFSGRQFSNSRSEMNVSTLELGDSALYLCASSLFGYEQYFGPGTRLTVT.

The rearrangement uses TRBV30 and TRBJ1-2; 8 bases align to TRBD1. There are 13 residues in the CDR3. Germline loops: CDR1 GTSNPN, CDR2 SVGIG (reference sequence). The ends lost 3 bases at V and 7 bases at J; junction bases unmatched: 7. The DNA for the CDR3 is TGTGCCTGGAGCCACCTTACAGGGGGTGGCTACACCTTC. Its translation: CAWSHLTGGGYTF.

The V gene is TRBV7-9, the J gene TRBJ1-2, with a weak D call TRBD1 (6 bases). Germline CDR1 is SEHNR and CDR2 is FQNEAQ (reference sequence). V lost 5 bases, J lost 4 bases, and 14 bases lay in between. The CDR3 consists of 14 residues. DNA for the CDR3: TGTGCCAGCAGCGAAGGGTCAGGGGTCTATGGCTACACCTTC. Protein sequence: CASSEGSGVYGYTF.

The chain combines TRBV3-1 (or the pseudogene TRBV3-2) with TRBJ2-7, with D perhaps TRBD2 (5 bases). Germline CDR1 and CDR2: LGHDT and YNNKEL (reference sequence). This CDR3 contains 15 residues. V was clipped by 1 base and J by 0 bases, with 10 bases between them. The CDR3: CASSQASGPSYEQYF. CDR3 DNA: TGTGCCAGCAGCCAAGCGAGCGGACCCTCCTACGAGCAGTACTTC.

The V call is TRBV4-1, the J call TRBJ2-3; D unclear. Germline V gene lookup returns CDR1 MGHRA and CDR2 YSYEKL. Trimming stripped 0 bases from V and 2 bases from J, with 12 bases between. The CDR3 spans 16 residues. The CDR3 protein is CASSQDWLSNTDTQYF. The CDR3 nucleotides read TGCGCCAGCAGCCAAGATTGGCTCTCCAACACAGATACGCAGTATTTT.

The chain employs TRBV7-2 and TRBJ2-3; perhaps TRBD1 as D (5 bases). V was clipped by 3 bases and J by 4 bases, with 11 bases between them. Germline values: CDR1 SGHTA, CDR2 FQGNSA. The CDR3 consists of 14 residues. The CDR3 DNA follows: TGTGCCAGCAGCTTGTCCAGGGTGGCAGATACGCAGTATTTT. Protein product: CASSLSRVADTQYF.

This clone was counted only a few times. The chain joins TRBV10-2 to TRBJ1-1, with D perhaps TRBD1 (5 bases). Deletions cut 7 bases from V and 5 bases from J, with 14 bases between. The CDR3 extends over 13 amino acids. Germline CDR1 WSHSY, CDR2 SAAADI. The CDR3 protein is CASTYGGRTEAFF. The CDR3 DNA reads TGCGCCAGCACCTACGGGGGGAGAACTGAAGCTTTCTTT.

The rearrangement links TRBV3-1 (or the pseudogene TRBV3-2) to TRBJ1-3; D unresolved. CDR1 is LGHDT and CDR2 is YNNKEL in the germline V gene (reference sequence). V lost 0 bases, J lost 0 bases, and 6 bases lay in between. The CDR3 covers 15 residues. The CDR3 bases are TGTGCCAGCAGCCAAGATAGGAGCTCTGGAAACACCATATATTTT. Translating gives CASSQDRSSGNTIYF.

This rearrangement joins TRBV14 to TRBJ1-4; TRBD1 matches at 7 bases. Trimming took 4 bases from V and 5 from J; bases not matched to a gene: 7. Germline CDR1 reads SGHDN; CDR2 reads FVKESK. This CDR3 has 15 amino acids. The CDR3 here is CASSRMGQSNEKLFF. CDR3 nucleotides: TGTGCCAGCAGCCGTATGGGACAGTCCAATGAAAAACTGTTTTTT. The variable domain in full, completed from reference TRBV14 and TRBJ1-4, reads EAGVTQFPSHSVIEKGQTVTLRCDPISGHDNLYWYRRVMGKEIKFLLHFVKESKQDESGMPNNRFLAERTGGTYSTLKVQPAELEDSGVYFCASSRMGQSNEKLFFGSGTQLSVL.

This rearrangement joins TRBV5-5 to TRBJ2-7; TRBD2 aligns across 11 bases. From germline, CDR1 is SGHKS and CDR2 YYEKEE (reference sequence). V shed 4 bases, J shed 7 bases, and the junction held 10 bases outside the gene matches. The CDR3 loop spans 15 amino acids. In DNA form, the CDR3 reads TGTGCCAGCAGCATAATAGCGGGGGGGCGTGCTGAGCAGTACTTC. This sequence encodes CASSIIAGGRAEQYF.

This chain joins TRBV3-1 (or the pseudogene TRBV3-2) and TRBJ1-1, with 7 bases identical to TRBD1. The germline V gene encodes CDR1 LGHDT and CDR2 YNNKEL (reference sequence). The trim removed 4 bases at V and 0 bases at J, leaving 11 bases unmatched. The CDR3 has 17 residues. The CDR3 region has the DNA TGTGCCAGCAGCCGGAGGACAGGCCGCAACATGAACACTGAAGCTTTCTTT. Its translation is CASSRRTGRNMNTEAFF.

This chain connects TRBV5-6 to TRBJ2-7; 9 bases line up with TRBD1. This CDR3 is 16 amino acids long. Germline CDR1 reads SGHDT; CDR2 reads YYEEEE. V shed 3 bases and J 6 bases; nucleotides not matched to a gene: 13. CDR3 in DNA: TGTGCCAGCAGCTACGGGACAGGGATTAACTCCGTCGAGCAGTACTTC. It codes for CASSYGTGINSVEQYF.

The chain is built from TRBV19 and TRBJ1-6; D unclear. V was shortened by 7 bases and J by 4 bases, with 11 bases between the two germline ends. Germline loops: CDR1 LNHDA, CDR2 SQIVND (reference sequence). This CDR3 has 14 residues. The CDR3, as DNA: TGTGCCAGTAACACGCCGTTTTATAATTCACCCCTCCACTTT. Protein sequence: CASNTPFYNSPLHF. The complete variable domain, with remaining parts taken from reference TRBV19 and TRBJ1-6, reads DGGITQSPKYLFRKEGQNVTLSCEQNLNHDAMYWYRQDPGQGLRLIYYSQIVNDFQKGDIAEGYSVSREKKESFPLTVTSAQKNPTAFYLCASNTPFYNSPLHFGNGTRLTVT.

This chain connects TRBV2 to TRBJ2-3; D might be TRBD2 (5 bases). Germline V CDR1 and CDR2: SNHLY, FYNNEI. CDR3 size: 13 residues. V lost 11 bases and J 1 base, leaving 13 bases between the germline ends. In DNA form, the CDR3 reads TGTGCCGGCAATACCGGGGGCACAGATACGCAGTATTTT. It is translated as CAGNTGGTDTQYF.

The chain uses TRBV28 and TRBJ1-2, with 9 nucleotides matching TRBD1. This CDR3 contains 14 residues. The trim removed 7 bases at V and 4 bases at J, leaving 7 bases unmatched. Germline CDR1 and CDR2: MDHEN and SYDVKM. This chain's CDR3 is CASKQGAAFYGYTF. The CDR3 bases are TGTGCCAGCAAACAGGGGGCTGCCTTCTATGGCTACACCTTC.

The CDR3 region is CASSQNAPANTGELFF. In nucleotides, the CDR3 is TGTGCCAGCAGCCAAAATGCTCCAGCGAACACCGGGGAGCTGTTTTTT. The chain couples TRBV3-1 (or the pseudogene TRBV3-2) to TRBJ2-2, with D unclear. Between the trimmed V and J ends, which lost 2 bases and 0 bases, there was a span of 10 bases. CDR3 length: 16 residues. Germline V lookup: CDR1 LGHDT, CDR2 YNNKEL (reference sequence).

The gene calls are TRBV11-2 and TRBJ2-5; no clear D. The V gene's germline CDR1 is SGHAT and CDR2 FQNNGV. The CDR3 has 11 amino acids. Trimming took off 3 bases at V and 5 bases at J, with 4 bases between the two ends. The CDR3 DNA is TGTGCCAGCAGCTTTCAGGAGACCCAGTACTTC. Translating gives CASSFQETQYF. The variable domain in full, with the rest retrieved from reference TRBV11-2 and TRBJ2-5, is EAGVAQSPRYKIIEKRQSVAFWCNPISGHATLYWYQQILGQGPKLLIQFQNNGVVDDSQLPKDRFSAERLKGVDSTLKIQPAKLEDSAVYLCASSFQETQYFGPGTRLLVL.

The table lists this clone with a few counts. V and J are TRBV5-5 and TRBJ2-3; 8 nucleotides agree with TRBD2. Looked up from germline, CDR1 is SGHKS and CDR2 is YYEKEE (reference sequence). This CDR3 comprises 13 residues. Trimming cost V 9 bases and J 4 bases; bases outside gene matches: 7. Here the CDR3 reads CATSTSVPDTQYF. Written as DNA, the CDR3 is TGTGCCACCTCGACTAGCGTGCCAGATACGCAGTATTTT.

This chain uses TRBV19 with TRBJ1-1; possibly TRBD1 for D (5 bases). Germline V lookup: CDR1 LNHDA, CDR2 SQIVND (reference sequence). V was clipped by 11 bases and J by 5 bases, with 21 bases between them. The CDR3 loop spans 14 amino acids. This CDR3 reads CASYGGEFRTEAFF. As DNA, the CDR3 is TGTGCCTCTTACGGAGGGGAGTTTAGGACTGAAGCTTTCTTT.

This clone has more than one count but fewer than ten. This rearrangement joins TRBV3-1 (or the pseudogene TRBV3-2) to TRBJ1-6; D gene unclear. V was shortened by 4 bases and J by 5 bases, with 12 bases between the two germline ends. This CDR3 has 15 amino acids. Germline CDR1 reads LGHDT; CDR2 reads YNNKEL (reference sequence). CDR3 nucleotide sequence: TGTGCCAGCAGCCCCTTGGCGGATAATAATTCACCCCTCCACTTT. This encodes CASSPLADNNSPLHF.

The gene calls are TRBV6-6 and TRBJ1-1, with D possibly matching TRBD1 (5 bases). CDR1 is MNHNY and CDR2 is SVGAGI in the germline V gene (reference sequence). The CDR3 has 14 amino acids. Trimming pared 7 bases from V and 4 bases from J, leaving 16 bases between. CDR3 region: CASTQGEGPTEAFF. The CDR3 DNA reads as TGTGCCAGCACCCAAGGGGAGGGGCCCACTGAAGCTTTCTTT.

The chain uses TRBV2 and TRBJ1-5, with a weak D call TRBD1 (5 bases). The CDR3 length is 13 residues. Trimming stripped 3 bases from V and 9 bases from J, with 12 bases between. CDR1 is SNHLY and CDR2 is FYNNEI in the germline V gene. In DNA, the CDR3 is TGTGCCAGCAGTGAGACGGGGGGATGGCCCCAGCATTTT. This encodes CASSETGGWPQHF.

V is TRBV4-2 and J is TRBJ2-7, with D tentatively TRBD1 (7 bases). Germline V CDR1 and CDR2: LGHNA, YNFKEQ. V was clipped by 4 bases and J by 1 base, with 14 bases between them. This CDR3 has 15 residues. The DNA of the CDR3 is TGTGCCAGCAGCCTTGACGCGGGACAGTCCTACGAGCAGTACTTC. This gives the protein CASSLDAGQSYEQYF.

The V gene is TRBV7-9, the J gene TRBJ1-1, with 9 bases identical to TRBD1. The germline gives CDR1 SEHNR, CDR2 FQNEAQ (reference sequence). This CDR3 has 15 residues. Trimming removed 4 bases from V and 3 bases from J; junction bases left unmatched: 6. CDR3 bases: TGTGCCAGCAGCTCTTTGGACAGGGGCCACACTGAAGCTTTCTTT. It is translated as CASSSLDRGHTEAFF.

The CDR3 bases are TGTGCCAGTAGTAAGGGACAGGACCTTACCTACGAGCAGTACTTC. Amino acid sequence: CASSKGQDLTYEQYF. V and J are TRBV19 and TRBJ2-7, with 8 bases identical to TRBD1. CDR3 length equals 15 residues. With 4 bases clipped from V and 2 bases from J, the junction kept 7 bases outside the gene matches. The V gene's germline CDR1 is LNHDA and CDR2 SQIVND (reference sequence).

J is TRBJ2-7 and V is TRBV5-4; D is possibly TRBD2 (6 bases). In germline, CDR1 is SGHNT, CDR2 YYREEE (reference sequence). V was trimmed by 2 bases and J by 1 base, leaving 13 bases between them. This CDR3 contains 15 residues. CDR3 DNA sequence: TGTGCCAGCAGCTTTGGGGGGACCATTTCCTACGAGCAGTACTTC. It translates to CASSFGGTISYEQYF.

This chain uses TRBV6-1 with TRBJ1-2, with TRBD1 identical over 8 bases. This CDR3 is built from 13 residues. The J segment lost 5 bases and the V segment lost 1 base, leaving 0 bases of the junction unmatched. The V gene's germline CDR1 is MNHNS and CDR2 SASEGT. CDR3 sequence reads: CASSEGQGYGYTF. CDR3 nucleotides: TGTGCCAGCAGTGAAGGACAGGGGTATGGCTACACCTTC.